This TCR beta chain originates from a study of blood T cell repertoires in COVID-19. Study in general: T cells, B-cell-depleted T cells, or PBMCs supplied cDNA or gDNA.

As handled by the study authors: From reference gene primer amplification, estimates of nucleated cell counts were derived. Sequenced by immunoSEQ multiplex PCR; TCRdb stores in-frame clones only, minus some. V and J calls and clone size are as listed in that table; D and trimming were resolved from the DNA. The sample has about 150,000 clones; around 82% are singletons. CDR1 LGHNA and CDR2 YNFKEQ come from the germline V gene. V lost 1 base, J lost 1 base, and 7 bases lay in between. There are 14 residues in the CDR3. The V and J genes are TRBV4-2 and TRBJ1-1; no clear D. The clonotype comes from a human donor with acute or convalescent COVID-19. The donor label of this sample is uncertain. The specimen was peripheral blood. The CDR3 sequence: CASSQVSPNTEAFF. CDR3 DNA sequence: TGTGCCAGCAGCCAAGTGAGCCCGAACACTGAAGCTTTCTTT.